This T cell receptor beta chain stems from a study of blood T cells in healthy people across ages. Staff drew about 10 milliliters of peripheral blood from each donor. Through a sample-barcoded 5' primer and a J-beta primer mix, a second PCR was run for roughly 6 to 12 cycles. CDR3-containing paired-end reads numbered at least 2.5 million in each sample. TCRdb passed the 5' RACE reads through MiXCR, listing each CDR3 protein once. Found here are over a million distinct CDR3 sequences, 40% to 55% of them singletons; the top ten hold under 20%. A remark on this clonotype: Its matching antigen is unknown.

J lost 0 bases, V lost 8 bases, and 5 bases had no gene match. CDR1 and CDR2 from the germline V gene are SQVTM and ANQGSEA. This CDR3 has 14 amino acids. General study results and limits: Whereas aged donors had fewer naive CD4+ cells, long-lived donors had more of them and higher diversity. PBMC samples, being unsorted, prevented any conclusive comparison of naive and antigen-experienced cells.

Sequenced input: blood. This chain joins TRBV29-1 and TRBJ2-2; 8 bases line up with TRBD2. The source is an older woman in good health. CDR3 nucleotide sequence: TGCAGCAGACGGACTAGCTCGAACACCGGGGAGCTGTTTTTT. Encoded protein: CSRRTSSNTGELFF.